These 31 T cell receptor beta chains were sequenced from one sample in a study of metastatic and nonmetastatic thyroid tumors. TCRdb re-analyzed the PCR reads using MiXCR. The data hold around 8,100 clones, with over 20% observed a single time. Nobody among the patients had been given any treatment before thyroid surgery. The material sequenced was tumor tissue. The receptor source for this set is a female donor with papillary thyroid cancer or a benign thyroid nodule (not recorded which). Some clones in this sample may be carry-over from other donors' samples.

The chain is built from TRBV20-1 and TRBJ2-5; 12 nucleotides align to TRBD2. V shed 0 bases, J shed 1 base, and the junction held 6 bases outside the gene matches. Looked up from germline, CDR1 is DFQATT and CDR2 is SNEGSKA (reference sequence). CDR3 length equals 17 residues. The CDR3 here is CSARDFGLAGSQETQYF. CDR3 sequence (DNA): TGCAGTGCTAGAGATTTTGGACTAGCGGGGTCCCAAGAGACCCAGTACTTC.

This clone has more than one count but fewer than ten. At one boundary the junction diverges from the germline segment, which might be a read error. The rearrangement joins TRBV19 to TRBJ1-2; D gene unclear. The CDR3 totals 14 residues. Germline lookup yields CDR1 LNHDA and CDR2 SQIVND (reference sequence). CDR3 sequence: CASGIEDGNYGYTF. The DNA for the CDR3 is TGTGCCAGTGGTATAGAGGATGGGAACTATGGCTACACCTTC.

About this clone itself: The CDR3 ends on some other residue instead of the conserved phenylalanine or tryptophan, so this is likely a read error. The DNA is left out, because the CDR3 cannot be placed on it with certainty; the CDR3 is given as TCRdb lists it. This chain uses TRBV6-1 with TRBJ1-2; the D segment call TRBD1 is taken from the table without a DNA check. The CDR3 comprises 16 residues, both ends counted. CDR1 and CDR2 from the germline V gene are MNHNS and SASEGT. The CDR3 region is CARSEGPGGDYYGYTC.

The chain employs TRBV11-2 and TRBJ2-1; D is unresolved. Deletions cut 4 bases from V and 10 bases from J, with 20 bases between. The CDR3 is made up of 15 amino acids. Germline values: CDR1 SGHAT, CDR2 FQNNGV. The CDR3 here is CASSSTQDRPGEQFF. The CDR3 region has the DNA TGTGCCAGCAGCTCTACACAAGACCGGCCTGGCGAGCAGTTCTTC.

The V and J genes are TRBV5-1 and TRBJ2-2; D gene ambiguous. CDR1 SGHRS and CDR2 YFSETQ come from the germline V gene. The CDR3 covers 14 residues. V lost 5 bases and J 4 bases, leaving 12 bases between the germline ends. Written as DNA, the CDR3 is TGCGCCAGCAGTGTGGGTCGGACCACCGGGGAGCTGTTTTTT. Protein product: CASSVGRTTGELFF.

The V call is TRBV3-1, the J call TRBJ2-1, with 13 bases fitting TRBD2. In germline, CDR1 is LGHDT, CDR2 YNNKEL (reference sequence). The CDR3 is 22 amino acids. V trimming: 3 bases; J trimming: 0 bases; junction bases outside the gene matches: 17. The CDR3 spells CASSQDLGGLAGEWSSYNEQFF. The CDR3 coding sequence is TGTGCCAGCAGCCAGGATTTGGGTGGACTAGCGGGAGAATGGAGCTCCTACAATGAGCAGTTCTTC.

Sample share makes this clone medium-sized. The rearrangement joins TRBV2 to TRBJ2-5; D not resolved. V lost 4 bases to trimming and J lost 2 bases, with 8 bases between them. Germline CDR1 SNHLY, CDR2 FYNNEI. The CDR3 loop spans 13 amino acids. Here the CDR3 DNA reads TGTGCCAGCAGTGGTAGAGAGCAAGAGACCCAGTACTTC. Translating gives CASSGREQETQYF.

This clone is medium-sized within its sample. This sequence joins TRBV6-1 and TRBJ2-1; 7 bases fit TRBD2. The CDR3 contains 16 residues. Germline V gene lookup returns CDR1 MNHNS and CDR2 SASEGT. V lost 6 bases, J lost 3 bases, and 11 bases stayed unmatched. CDR3 amino acids: CASRGSSGYYYNEQFF. The DNA for the CDR3 is TGTGCCAGCAGGGGCTCTAGCGGCTATTACTACAATGAGCAGTTCTTC.

This clone was counted ten times or more. V usage is TRBV18 and J usage is TRBJ2-3, with TRBD2 matching over 12 bases. The J segment lost 6 bases and the V segment lost 0 bases, leaving 7 bases of the junction unmatched. From germline, CDR1 is KGHSH and CDR2 LQKENI. The CDR3 loop spans 17 amino acids. CDR3 residues: CASSPPGLAGNQDTQYF. The CDR3 region has the DNA TGTGCCAGCTCACCACCAGGACTAGCGGGGAACCAGGATACGCAGTATTTT.

The chain has TRBV7-2 and TRBJ1-5; TRBD1 might be the D (5 bases). V lost 2 bases and J 2 bases, leaving 7 bases between the germline ends. The CDR3 has 14 residues. The germline V gene encodes CDR1 SGHTA and CDR2 FQGNSA. CDR3 bases: TGTGCCAGCAGCTTACAGGGTGGCAATCAGCCCCAGCATTTT. Protein sequence: CASSLQGGNQPQHF.

This clone is deemed large. V is TRBV6-5 and J is TRBJ1-2, with D possibly matching TRBD1 (6 bases). Between the trimmed V and J ends, which lost 2 bases and 6 bases, there was a span of 10 bases. CDR1 and CDR2 from the germline V gene are MNHEY and SVGAGI. This CDR3 spans 13 amino acids. CDR3 sequence: CASSYPRGNGYTF. Here the CDR3 DNA reads TGTGCCAGCAGTTACCCCAGGGGTAATGGCTACACCTTC.

The chain links TRBV6-2 or TRBV6-3 to TRBJ1-1; D is possibly TRBD1 (5 bases). V dropped 5 bases and J dropped 10 bases, with 11 bases sitting between them. The CDR3 has 11 amino acids. Germline CDR1 and CDR2: MNHEY and SVGEGT. The CDR3 region is CASSHRDRAFF. As DNA, the CDR3 is TGTGCCAGCAGTCACCGGGACCGAGCTTTCTTT.

At least ten counts were recorded for this clone. One end of the junction varies from germline; a read error may be responsible. The chain links TRBV18 to TRBJ2-5; D not resolved. Germline CDR1 reads KGHSH; CDR2 reads LQKENI. This CDR3 spans 14 amino acids. Here the CDR3 reads CASSPFGAQGTQYF. CDR3 bases: TGTGCCAGCTCACCATTCGGCGCCCAAGGGACCCAGTACTTC.

Within the sample, this clone is medium-sized. The rearrangement joins TRBV28 to TRBJ1-3; no clear D gene. Germline V gives CDR1 MDHEN, CDR2 SYDVKM. This CDR3 comprises 14 residues. V was cut by 4 bases and J by 2 bases, with 9 bases left in between. The CDR3 DNA reads as TGTGCCAGCAGTTCCCCGGGAACTGGAAACACCATATATTTT. Amino acids: CASSSPGTGNTIYF.

This clone turned up a few times. Relative to the germline gene, one junction end is altered; a read error may explain this. The V and J genes are TRBV28 and TRBJ2-6; D possibly corresponds to TRBD1 (6 bases). The CDR3 length is 18 residues. Germline V gene sequence: CDR1 MDHEN, CDR2 SYDVKM. The CDR3 loop is CASSLRTLLIPGDNVLTF. In DNA form, the CDR3 reads TGTGCCAGCAGCCTCAGGACGCTCCTCATACCTGGGGACAACGTACTGACTTTC.

This clone was picked up a small number of times. The chain is built from TRBV6-2 or TRBV6-3 and TRBJ2-5, with D possibly matching TRBD1 (6 bases). Per the germline V gene, CDR1 is MNHEY and CDR2 is SVGEGT. The CDR3 sequence is 14 residues long. Trimming removed 6 bases at V and 2 bases at J, with 13 bases between. The DNA of the CDR3 is TGTGCCAGCAGATTGACAGGTGGACAAGAGACCCAGTACTTC. This sequence encodes CASRLTGGQETQYF.

By sample share, this clone is medium-sized. The V and J genes are TRBV28 and TRBJ1-4, with unresolved D. Trimming pared 5 bases from V and 8 bases from J, leaving 6 bases between. Germline V gene data show CDR1 as MDHEN and CDR2 as SYDVKM. CDR3 length equals 11 residues. The CDR3 spells CASSHREKLFF. CDR3 in DNA: TGTGCCAGCAGTCATAGGGAAAAACTGTTTTTT.

This clone rates as medium-sized. This sequence joins TRBV2 and TRBJ2-2, with D tentatively TRBD2 (5 bases). The CDR3 is 13 residues long. Trimming stripped 5 bases from V and 4 bases from J, with 8 bases between. Germline V gene lookup returns CDR1 SNHLY and CDR2 FYNNEI. CDR3 DNA sequence: TGTGCCAGCAGTTACAGCGGCACCGGGGAGCTGTTTTTT. Its translation: CASSYSGTGELFF.

V is TRBV6-1 and J is TRBJ2-3; 9 bases match TRBD2. The germline gives CDR1 MNHNS, CDR2 SASEGT. Trimming removed 5 bases from V and 0 bases from J; junction bases left unmatched: 6. This CDR3 region has 16 residues. The CDR3 nucleotides read TGTGCCAGCAGTAAAACTAGCGGGCATAGCACAGATACGCAGTATTTT. It yields the protein CASSKTSGHSTDTQYF.

This clone was seen only once. As the CDR3 is not closed by the conserved phenylalanine or tryptophan, this likely results from a read error. The chain recombines TRBV20-1 with TRBJ2-7; 8 nucleotides line up with TRBD2. The closer fit of TRBJ2-1 to the DNA end suggests the J call may be wrong. The CDR3 is 14 amino acids. CDR1 is DFQATT and CDR2 is SNEGSKA in the germline V gene (reference sequence). The CDR3 nucleotides read TGCAGTGCTATTCCGGCGGGAGGAGGGTACGAGCAGTTCTAC. Translation gives CSAIPAGGGYEQFY.

This clone was seen only a few times. The CDR3 DNA reads as TGTGCCAGCAGTGGGGTTTCCTACGAGCAGTACTTC. Its translation: CASSGVSYEQYF. This chain uses TRBV6-1 with TRBJ2-7; no reliable D call. The CDR3 is made up of 12 amino acids. Germline V gene lookup returns CDR1 MNHNS and CDR2 SASEGT. Deletions cut 4 bases from V and 1 base from J, with 5 bases between.

In the case of this clone: Just one base apart from a much larger clone, this may be a read error. This chain connects TRBV29-1 to TRBJ2-3; no clear D. This CDR3 comprises 11 residues. V was cut by 2 bases and J by 5 bases, with 5 bases left in between. The germline V gene has CDR1 SQVTM and CDR2 ANQGSEA. CDR3 coding DNA: TGCAGCGTTGAATCGCTAGATACGCAGTATTTT. Protein sequence: CSVESLDTQYF.

This clone was counted between two and nine times. J is TRBJ2-1 and V is TRBV6-1; 8 nucleotides align to TRBD2. This CDR3 is 15 amino acids long. Germline V gene lookup returns CDR1 MNHNS and CDR2 SASEGT. The V and J ends lost 7 bases and 3 bases, in that order; junction bases with no gene match: 8. CDR3 amino acids: CASTPGTRSYNEQFF. In nucleotides, the CDR3 is TGTGCCAGCACTCCCGGGACTAGAAGCTACAATGAGCAGTTCTTC.

This clone came up many times. The chain is built from TRBV7-3 and TRBJ2-3; D unresolved. Germline V lookup: CDR1 SGHTA, CDR2 FQGTGA. V was cut by 3 bases and J by 2 bases, with 12 bases left in between. The CDR3 is 15 residues long. The CDR3 DNA follows: TGTGCCAGCAGCTTCTCGACTTTCGACACAGATACGCAGTATTTT. Residues: CASSFSTFDTDTQYF.

This clone was found many times. The chain recombines TRBV3-1 with TRBJ2-5; a possible D gene is TRBD2 (5 bases). V was clipped by 4 bases and J by 5 bases, with 17 bases between them. The CDR3 has 15 amino acids. Germline CDR1 reads LGHDT; CDR2 reads YNNKEL (reference sequence). CDR3 in amino acids: CASSLRSGKTETQYF. For the CDR3, the DNA is TGTGCCAGCAGCCTACGATCGGGGAAAACCGAGACCCAGTACTTC.

This clone is medium-sized by share. This chain connects TRBV12-3 or TRBV12-4 to TRBJ1-2; 7 nucleotides line up with TRBD1. The junction had 9 bases not matched to a gene; V was cut back by 5 bases and J by 6 bases. This CDR3 region has 14 residues. The CDR3 DNA is TGTGCCAGCAGTCCTCAGACAGGGATGGATGGCTACACCTTC. It codes for CASSPQTGMDGYTF.

The chain combines TRBV20-1 with TRBJ1-5; the D is unclear. Germline-derived CDR1 and CDR2 are DFQATT and SNEGSKA (reference sequence). The V end was cut by 3 bases, the J end by 0 bases, with 15 bases between. This CDR3 has 16 residues. CDR3 in amino acids: CSASQGHLYSNQPQHF. DNA for the CDR3: TGCAGTGCTAGCCAAGGGCATCTTTATAGCAATCAGCCCCAGCATTTT.

The J gene is TRBJ2-1, the V gene TRBV27; TRBD1 matches at 8 bases. Germline V gives CDR1 MNHEY, CDR2 SMNVEV (reference sequence). V was pared by 1 base and J by 6 bases, with 8 bases of the junction left unmatched. CDR3 length equals 16 residues. This chain's CDR3 is CASSLFIGQGLNEQFF. CDR3 nucleotides: TGTGCCAGCAGTTTATTTATCGGACAGGGCCTCAATGAGCAGTTCTTC.

V and J are TRBV6-1 and TRBJ1-1; a weak D match, TRBD1 (5 bases). V lost 6 bases and J lost 1, with 12 bases in between. CDR1 is MNHNS, CDR2 SASEGT, per germline. The CDR3 sequence is 14 residues long. Here the CDR3 DNA reads TGTGCCAGCAGCTGGGGGGGAGGGAACACTGAAGCTTTCTTT. This codes for CASSWGGGNTEAFF.

This clone has more than one count but fewer than ten. This rearrangement joins TRBV6-2 or TRBV6-3 to TRBJ1-6; D is ambiguous. Germline CDR1 and CDR2: MNHEY and SVGEGT. V lost 4 bases and J 0 bases, leaving 10 bases between the germline ends. The CDR3 loop spans 16 amino acids. Here the CDR3 DNA reads TGTGCCAGCAGTTCTCTCTTCAGCTCCTATAATTCACCCCTCCACTTT. Translation gives CASSSLFSSYNSPLHF.

The chain recombines TRBV11-1 with TRBJ2-3; 7 bases agree with TRBD1. V was pared by 8 bases and J by 9 bases, with 5 bases of the junction left unmatched. Germline-derived CDR1 and CDR2 are SGHAT and FQDESV (reference sequence). The CDR3 has 11 residues. The CDR3 reads CASQKGATQYF. The CDR3, as DNA: TGTGCCAGCCAAAAGGGGGCAACGCAGTATTTT.